The 2 T cell receptor beta chains below come from one sample, sequenced in a study of PD-L1 blockade in urothelial cancer. Sequencing was performed with immunoSEQ multiplex PCR; in TCRdb, only in-frame clones are kept and a portion is missing. The repertoire holds about 81,000 clones, around 81% seen once, with roughly 6.6% in the top ten. Time point here: pretreatment peripheral blood. Sequenced material: PBMCs, taken around atezolizumab (anti-PD-L1) treatment. The receptor source for this set is a man in his forties with urothelial cancer.

This clone is deemed medium-sized. The chain carries TRBV2 and TRBJ1-2; 7 positions match TRBD1. V gave up 5 bases and J gave up 7 bases; unmatched junction bases: 13. The germline gives CDR1 SNHLY, CDR2 FYNNEI. The CDR3 has 15 amino acids. This CDR3 reads CASSPPLGQPLGYTF. The DNA of the CDR3 is TGTGCCAGCAGTCCCCCCTTGGGACAGCCCCTTGGCTACACCTTC.

This sequence joins TRBV2 and TRBJ1-5; the match to TRBD1 covers 9 bases. The junction had 7 bases not matched to a gene; V was cut back by 4 bases and J by 6 bases. Germline V gene data show CDR1 as SNHLY and CDR2 as FYNNEI. This CDR3 is built from 15 residues. The CDR3 is CASSGGGQGSQPQHF. The CDR3 region has the DNA TGTGCCAGCAGTGGTGGGGGACAGGGCAGTCAGCCCCAGCATTTT.